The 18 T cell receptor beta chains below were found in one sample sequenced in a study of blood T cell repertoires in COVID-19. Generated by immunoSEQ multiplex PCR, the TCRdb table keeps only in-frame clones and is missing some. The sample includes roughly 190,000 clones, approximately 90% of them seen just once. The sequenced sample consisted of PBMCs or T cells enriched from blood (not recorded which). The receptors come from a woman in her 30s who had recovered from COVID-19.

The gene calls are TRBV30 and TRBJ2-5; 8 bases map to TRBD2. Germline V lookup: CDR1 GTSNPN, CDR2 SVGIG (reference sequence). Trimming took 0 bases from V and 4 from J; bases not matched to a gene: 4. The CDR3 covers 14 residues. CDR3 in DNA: TGTGCCTGGAGTGTAAACGCGGGGGGAGAGACCCAGTACTTC. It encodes CAWSVNAGGETQYF.

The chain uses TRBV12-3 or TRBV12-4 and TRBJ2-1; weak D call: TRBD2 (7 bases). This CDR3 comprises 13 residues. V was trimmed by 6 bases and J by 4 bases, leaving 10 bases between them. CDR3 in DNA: TGTGCCAGCAGCGGGGGGCCATACAATGAGCAGTTCTTC. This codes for CASSGGPYNEQFF.

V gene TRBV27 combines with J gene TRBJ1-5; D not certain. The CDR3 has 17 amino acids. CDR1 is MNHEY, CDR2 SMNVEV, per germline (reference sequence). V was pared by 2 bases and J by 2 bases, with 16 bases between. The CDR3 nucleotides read TGTGCCAGCAGTTTAGGCCGCCAGGCAGTAGGCAATCAGCCCCAGCATTTT. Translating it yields CASSLGRQAVGNQPQHF.

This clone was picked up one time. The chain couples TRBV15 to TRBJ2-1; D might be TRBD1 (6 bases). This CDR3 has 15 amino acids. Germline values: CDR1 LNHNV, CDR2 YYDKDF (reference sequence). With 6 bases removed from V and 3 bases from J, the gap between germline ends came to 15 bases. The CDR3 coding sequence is TGTGCCACCAGTCAGGACAGAGACCTCTACAATGAGCAGTTCTTC. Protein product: CATSQDRDLYNEQFF.

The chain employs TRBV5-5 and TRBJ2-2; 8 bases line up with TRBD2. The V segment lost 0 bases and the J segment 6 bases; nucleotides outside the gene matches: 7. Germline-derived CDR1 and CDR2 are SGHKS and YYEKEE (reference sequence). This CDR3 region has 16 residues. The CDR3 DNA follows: TGTGCCAGCAGCTTGGGCGGGGGGCAACGGGCCGGGGAGCTGTTTTTT. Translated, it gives CASSLGGGQRAGELFF.

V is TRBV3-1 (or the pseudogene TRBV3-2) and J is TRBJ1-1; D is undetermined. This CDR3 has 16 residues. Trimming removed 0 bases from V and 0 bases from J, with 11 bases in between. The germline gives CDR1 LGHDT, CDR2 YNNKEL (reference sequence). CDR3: CASSQDRSPLNTEAFF. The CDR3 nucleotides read TGTGCCAGCAGCCAAGATCGGAGCCCCTTGAACACTGAAGCTTTCTTT.

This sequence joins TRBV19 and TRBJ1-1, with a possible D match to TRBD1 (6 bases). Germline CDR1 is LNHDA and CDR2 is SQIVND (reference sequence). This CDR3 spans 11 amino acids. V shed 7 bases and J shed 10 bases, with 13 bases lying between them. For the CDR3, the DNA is TGTGCCAGTATCGGGACATCGGGAGCTTTCTTT. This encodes CASIGTSGAFF.

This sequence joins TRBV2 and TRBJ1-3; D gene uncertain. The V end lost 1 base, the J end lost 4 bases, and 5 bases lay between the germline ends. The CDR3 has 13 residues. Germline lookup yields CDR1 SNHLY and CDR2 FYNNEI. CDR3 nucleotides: TGTGCCAGCAGTGAAGTCAGGGGAAACACCATATATTTT. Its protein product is CASSEVRGNTIYF.

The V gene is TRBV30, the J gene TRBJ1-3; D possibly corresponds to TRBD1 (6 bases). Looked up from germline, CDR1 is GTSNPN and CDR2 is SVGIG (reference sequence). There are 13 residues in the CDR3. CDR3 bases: TGTGCAGCGGGACACTCATCTGGAAACACCATATATTTT. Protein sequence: CAAGHSSGNTIYF.

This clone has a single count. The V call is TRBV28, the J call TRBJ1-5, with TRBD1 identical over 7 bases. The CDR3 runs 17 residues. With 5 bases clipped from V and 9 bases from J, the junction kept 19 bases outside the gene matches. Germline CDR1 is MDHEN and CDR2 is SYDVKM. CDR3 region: CASSPLTGTAEGGPQHF. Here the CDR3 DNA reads TGTGCCAGCAGTCCCCTAACCGGGACAGCGGAGGGGGGGCCCCAGCATTTT. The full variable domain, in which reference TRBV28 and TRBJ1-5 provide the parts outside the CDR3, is DVKVTQSSRYLVKRTGEKVFLECVQDMDHENMFWYRQDPGLGLRLIYFSYDVKMKEKGDIPEGYSVSREKKERFSLILESASTNQTSMYLCASSPLTGTAEGGPQHFGDGTRLSIL.

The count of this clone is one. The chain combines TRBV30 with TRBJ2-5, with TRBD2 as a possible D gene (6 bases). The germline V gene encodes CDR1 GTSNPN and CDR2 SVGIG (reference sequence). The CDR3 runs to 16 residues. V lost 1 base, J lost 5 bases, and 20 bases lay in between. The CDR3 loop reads CAWSAGFGGFQETQYF. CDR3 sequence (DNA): TGTGCCTGGAGTGCAGGATTTGGGGGGTTCCAGGAGACCCAGTACTTC.

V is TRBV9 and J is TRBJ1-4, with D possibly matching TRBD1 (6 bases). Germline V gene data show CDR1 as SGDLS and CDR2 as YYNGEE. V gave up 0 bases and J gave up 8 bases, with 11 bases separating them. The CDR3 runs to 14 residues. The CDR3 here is CASSVGGGSEKLFF. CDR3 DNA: TGTGCCAGCAGCGTAGGGGGGGGCTCCGAAAAACTGTTTTTT.

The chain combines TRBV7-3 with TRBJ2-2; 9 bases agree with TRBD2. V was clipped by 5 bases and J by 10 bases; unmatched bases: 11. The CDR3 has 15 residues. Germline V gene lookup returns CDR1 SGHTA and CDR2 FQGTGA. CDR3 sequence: CASSPLAGRGLELFF. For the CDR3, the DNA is TGTGCCAGCAGCCCACTAGCGGGTCGGGGATTGGAGCTGTTTTTT.

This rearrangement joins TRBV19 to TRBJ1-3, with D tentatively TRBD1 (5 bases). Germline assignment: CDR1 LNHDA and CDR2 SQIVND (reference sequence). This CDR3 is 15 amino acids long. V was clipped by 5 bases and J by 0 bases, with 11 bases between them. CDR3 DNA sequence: TGTGCCAGTAGTGATCAGGGCCTCTCTGGAAACACCATATATTTT. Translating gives CASSDQGLSGNTIYF.

In DNA form, the CDR3 reads TGCAGCGTCGCGGACAGGGTCAATTCACCCCTCCACTTT. It is translated as CSVADRVNSPLHF. This chain connects TRBV29-1 to TRBJ1-6; 8 nucleotides align to TRBD1. CDR3 size: 13 residues. Losses at the gene ends were 6 bases for V and 7 bases for J; bases not matched to a gene: 5. CDR1 is SQVTM, CDR2 ANQGSEA, per germline.

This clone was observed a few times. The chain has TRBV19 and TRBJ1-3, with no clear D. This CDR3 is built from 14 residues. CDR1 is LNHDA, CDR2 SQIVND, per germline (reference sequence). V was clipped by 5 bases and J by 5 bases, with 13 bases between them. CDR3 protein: CASSPGGKRNTIYF. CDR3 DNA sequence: TGTGCCAGTAGTCCGGGAGGAAAAAGAAACACCATATATTTT.

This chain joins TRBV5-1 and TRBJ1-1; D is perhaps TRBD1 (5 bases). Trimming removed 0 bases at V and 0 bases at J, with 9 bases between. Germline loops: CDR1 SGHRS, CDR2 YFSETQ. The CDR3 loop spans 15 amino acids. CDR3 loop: CASSLAAGMNTEAFF. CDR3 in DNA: TGCGCCAGCAGCTTGGCTGCAGGGATGAACACTGAAGCTTTCTTT.

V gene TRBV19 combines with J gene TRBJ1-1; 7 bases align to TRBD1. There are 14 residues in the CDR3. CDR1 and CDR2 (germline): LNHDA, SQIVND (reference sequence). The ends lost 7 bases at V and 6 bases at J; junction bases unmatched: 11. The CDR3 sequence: CASKIQGSGAEAFF. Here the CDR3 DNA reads TGTGCCAGTAAGATACAGGGGTCGGGTGCTGAAGCTTTCTTT.